This TCR beta chain was profiled in a study of CD8 T cells in ankylosing spondylitis (dated 2017 in TCRdb). At the level of the whole study: The study set out to find disease-linked TCR variants by profiling T cell receptor beta repertoires in ankylosing spondylitis patients and healthy donors. The full study cohort was made up of 25 ankylosing spondylitis patients and 108 healthy donors. Peripheral blood samples were taken, and synovial fluid was additionally collected from ankylosing spondylitis patients. The study at large found these results: The disease-linked clones showed a CD8+ phenotype and occurred at relatively low frequencies in peripheral blood. Significant enrichment of the disease-linked clones was reported in matched synovial fluid samples from ankylosing spondylitis patients. A TCR beta motif made up of several highly homologous amino acid variants appeared to be characteristic of blood from ankylosing spondylitis patients. Some TCR beta motif variants had previously been reported in synovial fluid and blood of reactive arthritis patients, which suggested common disease-initiation mechanisms.

The sample holds a few counts of this clonotype. What antigen it recognizes has not been identified. No base quality information exists; no much larger clone differs at one position. The reads were generated on an Illumina HiSeq 2500. TCR beta libraries were prepared by quantitative 5'-RACE with molecular barcodes. Under the source paper's analysis protocol: Disease-linked TCR variants were identified with a new computational method built on a probabilistic model of VDJ rearrangement. Starting from the raw public reads, TCRdb applied fastp trimming at Q25, assembled clones with MiXCR and retained in-frame beta chains. A single entry per CDR3 protein holds the most common genes and DNA from its merged rows. These V and J calls are TCRdb output, not the study's own analysis. For this sample the table gives approximately 300,000 distinct CDR3 sequences, of which roughly 20% were detected only once. Of the sample, about 8.2% falls within the top ten clones.

The CDR3 covers 14 residues, taking in both the cysteine and the phenylalanine. Just the 42-base CDR3 DNA is kept, in frame starting at base 1. V ends up 2 bases short and J 7 bases short, with an unmatched junction base count of 5. CDR1 is given as SGHRS and CDR2 as YFSETQ, both from the germline V gene. Sequencing was done on a sample of blood, either unsorted or a sorted T cell fraction (not recorded which). The chain couples TRBV5-1 to TRBJ1-4; a stretch of 7 junction bases matches TRBD1. This receptor was taken from a male donor with ankylosing spondylitis or in good health (not recorded which). The CDR3 protein sequence reads: CASSFEGAGEKLFF. Read as DNA, the sequence is TGCGCCAGCAGCTTTGAGGGGGCAGGTGAAAAACTGTTTTTT. With the rest looked up from the reference TRBV5-1 and TRBJ1-4 genes rather than sequenced, the full variable domain is KAGVTQTPRYLIKTRGQQVTLSCSPISGHRSVSWYQQTPGQGLQFLFEYFSETQRNKGNFPGRFSGRQFSNSRSEMNVSTLELGDSALYLCASSFEGAGEKLFFGSGTQLSVL.